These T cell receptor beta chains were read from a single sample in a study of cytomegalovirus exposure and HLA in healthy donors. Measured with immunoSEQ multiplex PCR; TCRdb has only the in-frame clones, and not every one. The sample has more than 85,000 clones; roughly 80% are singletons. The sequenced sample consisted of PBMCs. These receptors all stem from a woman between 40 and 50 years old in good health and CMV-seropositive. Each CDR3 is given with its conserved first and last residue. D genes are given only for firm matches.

cdr3_aa: CASSQGGRQGPNTEAFF
v_call: TRBV4-1
d_call: TRBD1

cdr3_aa: CASSFPRDTEAFF
v_call: TRBV11-3
d_call: .

cdr3_aa: CASSRYYTQPQHF
v_call: TRBV19
d_call: .

cdr3_aa: CASGSPIGLAGADTQYF
v_call: TRBV12-5
d_call: TRBD2

cdr3_aa: CASSQTGGGPGEAFF
v_call: TRBV5-5
d_call: TRBD1

cdr3_aa: CASSQVGGREQYF
v_call: TRBV4-1
d_call: .

cdr3_aa: CASSPGTAEAFF
v_call: TRBV4-2
d_call: TRBD1

cdr3_aa: CASSPPGQDEQYF
v_call: TRBV18
d_call: .

cdr3_aa: CSSSPAQGGVREKLFF
v_call: TRBV7-9
d_call: .

cdr3_aa: CASSLEGAPGTDTQYF
v_call: TRBV5-1
d_call: TRBD1

cdr3_aa: CASSQSVGAPYF
v_call: TRBV23-1
d_call: .

cdr3_aa: CASSFGTSNQPQHF
v_call: TRBV7-2
d_call: .

cdr3_aa: CASSLDGGNQPQHF
v_call: TRBV5-1
d_call: .

cdr3_aa: CASSQAPTGAYEQYF
v_call: TRBV4-1
d_call: TRBD1

cdr3_aa: CAAEQYNEQFF
v_call: TRBV10-3
d_call: .

cdr3_aa: CASSWTPSYNEQFF
v_call: TRBV19
d_call: .